The 19 T cell receptor beta chains presented below share a single source sample, sequenced in a study of T-cell reconstitution after alpha-beta-depleted transplantation in children (dated by TCRdb to about 2016). Receptor amplification or capture employed PCR. TCRdb records Illumina HiSeq 2500 as the sequencer. TCR library preparation used molecular barcoding, with unique molecular identifiers applied to normalize quantification of the TCRbeta repertoire. The public reads were run again by TCRdb, first through fastp at Q25 and then through MiXCR, and only productive beta chains were kept. Rows with a matching CDR3 protein are joined into one entry that keeps the most common DNA and genes. The sample records just over 7,500 distinct CDR3 sequences, over 9.5% of which are singletons. About half of the sample is taken by the ten largest. This sample's time point label indicates: day 60 (about 2 months) after transplantation. This sample's treatment or condition label indicates: allogeneic hematopoietic cell transplantation with graft depleted of TCRalphabeta T cells and CD19 B cells.

The material was PBMCs, mostly from graft donor cells, obtained 60 days after TCRalphabeta/CD19-depleted stem cell transplant. Receptors were obtained from a patient under 10 years old who had a stem cell transplant for inherited bone marrow failure, so the T cells may come from the graft donor.

There are many counts of this clonotype. The chain combines TRBV10-3 with TRBJ1-5; no clear D gene. The CDR3 totals 14 residues. Germline CDR1 is ENHRY and CDR2 is SYGVKD. V dropped 0 bases and J dropped 5 bases, with 8 bases sitting between them. This chain's CDR3 is CAISESNRHQPQHF. The CDR3 DNA reads TGTGCCATCAGTGAGTCGAACAGACATCAGCCCCAGCATTTT.

The chain combines TRBV1 with TRBJ2-7. TRBV1 is an annotated pseudogene. The CDR3 runs 13 residues. The CDR3 loop is CSCSQGFLYEQYF. The CDR3 DNA follows: TGCTCCTGCAGCCAGGGGTTCTTATACGAGCAGTACTTC.

The chain is built from TRBV3-1 and TRBJ2-5, with D tentatively TRBD1 or TRBD2 (5 bases each). The CDR3 consists of 13 residues. CDR1 is LGHDT and CDR2 is YNNKEL in the germline V gene (reference sequence). Trimming left V 1 base short and J 5 bases short, with 8 bases between. The CDR3 is CASSQVRGETQYF. Written as DNA, the CDR3 is TGTGCCAGCAGCCAAGTCCGGGGCGAGACCCAGTACTTC.

This clonotype was observed many times. The gene calls are TRBV29-1 and TRBJ2-5; TRBD1 or TRBD2 may be the D gene (6 bases each). CDR3 length equals 13 residues. Trimming left V 7 bases short and J 1 base short, with 13 bases between. CDR1 and CDR2 (germline): SQVTM, ANQGSEA. DNA of the CDR3: TGCAGCGCCCGGGGGCTGGGCCAAGAGACCCAGTACTTC. Translation: CSARGLGQETQYF.

This clonotype occurred many times. J is TRBJ2-7 and V is TRBV6-5; TRBD1 matches 7 bases. Germline CDR1 reads MNHEY; CDR2 reads SVGAGI. The CDR3 runs 18 residues. The junction had 21 bases not matched to a gene; V was cut back by 7 bases and J by 3 bases. The CDR3 DNA follows: TGTGCCAGCAACACTCCAGGCCACAGGGGCTTTGTTAGCTACGAGCAGTACTTC. It translates to CASNTPGHRGFVSYEQYF.

This clonotype was counted ten times or more. The chain couples TRBV5-4 to TRBJ2-2; 7 bases align to TRBD2. There are 17 residues in the CDR3. Trimming cost V 1 base and J 1 base; bases outside gene matches: 7. Germline-derived CDR1 and CDR2 are SGHNT and YYREEE (reference sequence). CDR3 sequence reads: CASSLNFQRENTGELFF. Here the CDR3 DNA reads TGTGCCAGCAGCTTGAACTTTCAGCGGGAGAACACCGGGGAGCTGTTTTTT.

This clonotype came up many times. V gene TRBV12-3 or TRBV12-4 combines with J gene TRBJ2-7; 8 bases line up with TRBD1. J lost 3 bases, V lost 6 bases, and 10 bases had no gene match. This CDR3 is built from 15 residues. CDR3 region: CASSLGGQVYYEQYF. The DNA for the CDR3 is TGTGCCAGCAGCCTTGGGGGACAGGTCTACTACGAGCAGTACTTC.

This clonotype was found many times. A read error may produce the germline difference seen at one junction end. V usage is TRBV7-7 and J usage is TRBJ2-2; no reliable D call. Germline V gene lookup returns CDR1 SSHAT and CDR2 FNYEAQ (reference sequence). This CDR3 is built from 13 residues. The CDR3 coding sequence is TGTGCTAGCAGCCTTCTATACCCCGGGGAGCTGTTTTTT. It is translated as CASSLLYPGELFF.

Sample share makes this clonotype medium-sized. The chain carries TRBV25-1 and TRBJ2-6, with 10 bases identical to TRBD2. The CDR3 is made up of 17 amino acids. The germline V gene encodes CDR1 MGHDK and CDR2 SYGVNS. With 6 bases clipped from V and 3 bases from J, the junction kept 8 bases outside the gene matches. DNA of the CDR3: TGTGCCAGCAGCCCGAGCGGGGGGGTAGGTGGGGCCAACGTCCTGACTTTC. It translates to CASSPSGGVGGANVLTF.

This clonotype was detected many times. The germline gene is not matched at one end of the junction; a read error may be the cause. The chain recombines TRBV19 with TRBJ2-1, with D possibly matching TRBD1 (5 bases). There are 15 residues in the CDR3. Germline loops: CDR1 LNHDA, CDR2 SQIVND (reference sequence). DNA of the CDR3: TGTGCCAGTAGTCTAGACGACAGCTCCTACAATGAGCAGTTCTTC. This codes for CASSLDDSSYNEQFF.

The table lists this clonotype with many counts. This sequence joins TRBV18 and TRBJ1-2, with 7 bases identical to TRBD1. CDR1 and CDR2 (germline): KGHSH, LQKENI. The CDR3 is made up of 14 amino acids. Losses at the gene ends were 4 bases for V and 2 bases for J; bases not matched to a gene: 4. This CDR3 reads CASSQTGANYGYTF. The CDR3 DNA reads TGTGCCAGCTCACAAACAGGGGCAAACTATGGCTACACCTTC.

This clonotype is labeled medium-sized. This chain connects TRBV7-9 to TRBJ2-7; D is perhaps TRBD1 (6 bases). CDR3 size: 13 residues. Germline values: CDR1 SEHNR, CDR2 FQNEAQ (reference sequence). With 1 base removed from V and 9 bases from J, the gap between germline ends came to 13 bases. This CDR3 reads CASSLGFGGGQYF. Written as DNA, the CDR3 is TGTGCCAGCAGCTTAGGGTTTGGGGGCGGGCAGTACTTC.

The sample holds many counts of this clonotype. V gene TRBV4-2 combines with J gene TRBJ2-7, with TRBD2 matching 14 bases. V lost 4 bases and J lost 4; bases outside the gene matches: 3. The CDR3 is 15 amino acids. Looked up from germline, CDR1 is LGHNA and CDR2 is YNFKEQ. DNA for the CDR3: TGTGCCAGCAGCCTGGGACTAGCGGGAGAGTACGAGCAGTACTTC. This gives the protein CASSLGLAGEYEQYF.

This clonotype was seen repeatedly, ten times or more. The chain joins TRBV10-3 to TRBJ1-2; D possibly corresponds to TRBD1 (6 bases). This CDR3 has 15 residues. V was shortened by 3 bases and J by 0 bases, with 11 bases between the two germline ends. Looked up from germline, CDR1 is ENHRY and CDR2 is SYGVKD. This CDR3 is CAISDDRSPNYGYTF. The CDR3 DNA sequence: TGTGCCATCAGTGACGACAGGAGCCCTAACTATGGCTACACCTTC.

This clonotype came up many times. This rearrangement joins TRBV7-9 to TRBJ2-6, with TRBD1 matching over 9 bases. V was pared by 11 bases and J by 1 base, with 12 bases of the junction left unmatched. The V gene's germline CDR1 is SEHNR and CDR2 FQNEAQ (reference sequence). This CDR3 is built from 17 residues. For the CDR3, the DNA is TGTGCCCTCCTAAGAGGACAGGGGAATTCTGGGGCCAACGTCCTGACTTTC. Its protein is CALLRGQGNSGANVLTF.

This clonotype was counted between two and nine times. The V and J genes are TRBV7-9 and TRBJ1-2; D not resolved. The germline V gene encodes CDR1 SEHNR and CDR2 FQNEAQ (reference sequence). Trimming pared 6 bases from V and 10 bases from J, leaving 15 bases between. This CDR3 has 12 residues. The CDR3 reads CASSFTTLSYTF. CDR3 nucleotides: TGTGCCAGCAGTTTTACAACATTGTCCTACACCTTC. The whole variable domain, filled in from reference TRBV7-9 and TRBJ1-2, reads DTGVSQNPRHKITKRGQNVTFRCDPISEHNRLYWYRQTLGQGPEFLTYFQNEAQLEKSRLLSDRFSAERPKGSFSTLEIQRTEQGDSAMYLCASSFTTLSYTFGSGTRLTVV.

The chain uses TRBV6-1 and TRBJ2-6; tentatively, D is TRBD2 (7 bases). The CDR3 loop spans 15 amino acids. Germline V lookup: CDR1 MNHNS, CDR2 SASEGT. Deletions cut 8 bases from V and 0 bases from J, with 11 bases between. CDR3 nucleotide sequence: TGTGCCAGCGAGGGGGGGAGCTCTGGGGCCAACGTCCTGACTTTC. Translated, it gives CASEGGSSGANVLTF.

This clonotype was picked up many times. The chain carries TRBV29-1 and TRBJ1-1; TRBD1 is a possible D gene (6 bases). The CDR3 consists of 13 residues. The V end lost 8 bases, the J end lost 6 bases, and 19 bases lay between the germline ends. Germline V gives CDR1 SQVTM, CDR2 ANQGSEA. The CDR3 bases are TGCAGCCTAGGACGCGGAAGGGGGGCTGAAGCTTTCTTT. Translated, it gives CSLGRGRGAEAFF.

This clonotype was observed at least ten times. The gene calls are TRBV28 and TRBJ1-2, with unresolved D. This CDR3 is built from 15 residues. Deletions cut 3 bases from V and 4 bases from J, with 15 bases between. Germline assignment: CDR1 MDHEN and CDR2 SYDVKM. The CDR3 is CASSFYHARRYGYTF. As DNA, the CDR3 is TGTGCCAGCAGTTTTTACCACGCCCGGCGCTATGGCTACACCTTC.